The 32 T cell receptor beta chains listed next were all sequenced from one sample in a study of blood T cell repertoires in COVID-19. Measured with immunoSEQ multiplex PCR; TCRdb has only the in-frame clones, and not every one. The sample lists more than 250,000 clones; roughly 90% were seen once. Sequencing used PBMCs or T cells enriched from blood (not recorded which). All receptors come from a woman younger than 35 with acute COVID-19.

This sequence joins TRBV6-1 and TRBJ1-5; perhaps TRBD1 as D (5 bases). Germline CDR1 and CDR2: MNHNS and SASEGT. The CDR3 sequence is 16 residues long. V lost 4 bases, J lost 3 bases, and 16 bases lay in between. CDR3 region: CASSAFSGPSNQPQHF. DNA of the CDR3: TGTGCCAGCAGTGCCTTTTCAGGGCCTTCCAATCAGCCCCAGCATTTT.

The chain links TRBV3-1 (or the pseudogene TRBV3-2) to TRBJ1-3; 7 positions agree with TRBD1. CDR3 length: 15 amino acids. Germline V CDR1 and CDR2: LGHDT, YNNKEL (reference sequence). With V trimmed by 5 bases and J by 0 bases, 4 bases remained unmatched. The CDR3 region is CASSSGTDSGNTIYF. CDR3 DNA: TGTGCCAGCAGCTCCGGGACAGACTCTGGAAACACCATATATTTT.

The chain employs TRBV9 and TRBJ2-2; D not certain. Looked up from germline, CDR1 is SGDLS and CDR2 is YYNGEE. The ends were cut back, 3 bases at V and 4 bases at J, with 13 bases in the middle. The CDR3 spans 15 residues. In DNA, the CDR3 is TGTGCCAGCAGCGCCGACTTTAGTGGCACCGGGGAGCTGTTTTTT. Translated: CASSADFSGTGELFF.

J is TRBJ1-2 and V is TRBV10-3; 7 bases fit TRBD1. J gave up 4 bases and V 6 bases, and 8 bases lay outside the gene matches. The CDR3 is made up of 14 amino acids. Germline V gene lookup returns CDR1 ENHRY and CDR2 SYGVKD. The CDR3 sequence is CAISWTGRSYGYTF. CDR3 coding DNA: TGTGCCATCAGCTGGACAGGTAGATCCTATGGCTACACCTTC.

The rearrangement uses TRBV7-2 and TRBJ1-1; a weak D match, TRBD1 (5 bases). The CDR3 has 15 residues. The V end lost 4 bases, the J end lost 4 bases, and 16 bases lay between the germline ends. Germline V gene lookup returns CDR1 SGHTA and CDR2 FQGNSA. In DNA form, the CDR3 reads TGTGCCAGCAGCTCGAGGGGTTGGGAGGGCACTGAAGCTTTCTTT. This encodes CASSSRGWEGTEAFF.

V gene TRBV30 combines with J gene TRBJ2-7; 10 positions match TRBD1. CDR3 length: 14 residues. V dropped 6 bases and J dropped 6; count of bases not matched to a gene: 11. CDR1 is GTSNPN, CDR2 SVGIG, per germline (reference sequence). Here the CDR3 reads CACRSTGTGVEQYF. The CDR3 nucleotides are TGTGCCTGCCGCTCAACCGGGACAGGGGTCGAGCAGTACTTC.

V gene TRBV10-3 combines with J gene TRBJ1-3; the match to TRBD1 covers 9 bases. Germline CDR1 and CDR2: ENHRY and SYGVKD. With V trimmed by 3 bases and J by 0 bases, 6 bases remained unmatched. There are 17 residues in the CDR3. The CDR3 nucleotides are TGTGCCATCAGTGATTGGGGACAGGGTTACTCTGGAAACACCATATATTTT. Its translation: CAISDWGQGYSGNTIYF.

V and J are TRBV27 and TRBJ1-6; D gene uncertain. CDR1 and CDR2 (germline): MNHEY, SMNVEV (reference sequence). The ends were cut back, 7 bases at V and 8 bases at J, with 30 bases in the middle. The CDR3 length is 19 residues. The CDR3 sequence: CASTQWGANPLRLDSPLHF. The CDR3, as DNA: TGTGCCAGCACTCAGTGGGGAGCTAACCCTTTGCGTCTTGATTCACCCCTCCACTTT.

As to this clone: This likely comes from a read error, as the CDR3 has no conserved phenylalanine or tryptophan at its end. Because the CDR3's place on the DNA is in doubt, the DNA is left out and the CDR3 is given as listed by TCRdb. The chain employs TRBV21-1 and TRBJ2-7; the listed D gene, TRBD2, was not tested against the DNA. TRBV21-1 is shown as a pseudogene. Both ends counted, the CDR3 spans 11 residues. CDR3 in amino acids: CASSNPELVRD.

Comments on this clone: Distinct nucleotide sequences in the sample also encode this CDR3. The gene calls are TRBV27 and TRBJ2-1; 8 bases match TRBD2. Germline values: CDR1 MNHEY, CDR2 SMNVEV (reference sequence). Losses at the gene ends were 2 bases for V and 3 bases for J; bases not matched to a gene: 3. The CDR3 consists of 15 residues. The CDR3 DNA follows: TGTGCCAGCAGTTTACGACTAGCGTACTACAATGAGCAGTTCTTC. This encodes CASSLRLAYYNEQFF.

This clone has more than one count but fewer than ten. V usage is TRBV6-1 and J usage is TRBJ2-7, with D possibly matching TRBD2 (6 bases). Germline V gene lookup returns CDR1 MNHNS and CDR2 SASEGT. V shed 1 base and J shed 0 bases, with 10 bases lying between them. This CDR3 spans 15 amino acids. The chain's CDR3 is CASSEEAGSSYEQYF. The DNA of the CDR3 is TGTGCCAGCAGTGAAGAGGCGGGGAGCTCCTACGAGCAGTACTTC.

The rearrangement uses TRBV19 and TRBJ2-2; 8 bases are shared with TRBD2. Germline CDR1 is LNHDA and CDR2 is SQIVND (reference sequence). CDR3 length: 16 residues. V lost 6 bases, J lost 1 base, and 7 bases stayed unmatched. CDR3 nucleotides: TGTGCCAGTAGAACTCTAGCGGGCATGAACACCGGGGAGCTGTTTTTT. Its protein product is CASRTLAGMNTGELFF.

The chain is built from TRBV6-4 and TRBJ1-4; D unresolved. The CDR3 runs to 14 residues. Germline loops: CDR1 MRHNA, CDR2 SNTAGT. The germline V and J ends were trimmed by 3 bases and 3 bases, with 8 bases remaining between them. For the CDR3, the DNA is TGTGCCAGCAGTGAGAGAGTTGCTAATGAAAAACTGTTTTTT. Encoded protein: CASSERVANEKLFF.

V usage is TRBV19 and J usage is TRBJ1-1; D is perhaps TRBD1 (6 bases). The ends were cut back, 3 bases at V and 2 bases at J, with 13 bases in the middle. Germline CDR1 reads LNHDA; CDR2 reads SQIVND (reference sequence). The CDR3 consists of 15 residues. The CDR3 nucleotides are TGTGCCAGTAGTATTTGGGCAGGGGCAAACACTGAAGCTTTCTTT. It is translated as CASSIWAGANTEAFF.

The CDR3 region is CASNNLGIADSTDTQYF. DNA for the CDR3: TGTGCCAGCAACAATCTGGGGATAGCGGATAGCACAGATACGCAGTATTTT. This chain uses TRBV7-9 with TRBJ2-3; the D gene is possibly TRBD2 (6 bases). From germline, CDR1 is SEHNR and CDR2 FQNEAQ (reference sequence). The V gene lost 7 bases and the J gene lost 0 bases, with 20 bases spanning the gap. This CDR3 is built from 17 residues.

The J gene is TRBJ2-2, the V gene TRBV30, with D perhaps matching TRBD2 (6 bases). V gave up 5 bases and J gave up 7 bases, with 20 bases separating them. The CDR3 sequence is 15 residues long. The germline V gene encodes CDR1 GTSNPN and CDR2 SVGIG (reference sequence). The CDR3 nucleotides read TGTGCCTGGTCCCGGAAGGAGGGATGGGTCGGGGAGCTGTTTTTT. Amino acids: CAWSRKEGWVGELFF.

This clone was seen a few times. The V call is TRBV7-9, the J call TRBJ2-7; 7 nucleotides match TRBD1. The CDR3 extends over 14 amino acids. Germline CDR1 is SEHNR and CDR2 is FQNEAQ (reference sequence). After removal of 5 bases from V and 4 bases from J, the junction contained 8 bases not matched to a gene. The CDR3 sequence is CASSPTGTAYEQYF. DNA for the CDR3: TGTGCCAGCAGCCCGACCGGGACAGCTTACGAGCAGTACTTC.

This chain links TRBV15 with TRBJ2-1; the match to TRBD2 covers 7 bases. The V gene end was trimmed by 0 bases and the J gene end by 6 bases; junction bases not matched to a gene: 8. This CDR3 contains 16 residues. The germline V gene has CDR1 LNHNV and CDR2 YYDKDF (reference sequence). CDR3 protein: CATSRDRAGVANEQFF. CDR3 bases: TGTGCCACCAGCAGAGATCGTGCGGGAGTCGCCAATGAGCAGTTCTTC.

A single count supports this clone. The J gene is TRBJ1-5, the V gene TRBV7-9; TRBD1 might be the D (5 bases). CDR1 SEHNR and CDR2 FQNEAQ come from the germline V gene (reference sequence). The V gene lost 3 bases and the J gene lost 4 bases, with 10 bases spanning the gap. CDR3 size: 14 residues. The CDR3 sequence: CASSFGQHNQPQHF. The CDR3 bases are TGTGCCAGCAGCTTCGGACAACATAATCAGCCCCAGCATTTT.

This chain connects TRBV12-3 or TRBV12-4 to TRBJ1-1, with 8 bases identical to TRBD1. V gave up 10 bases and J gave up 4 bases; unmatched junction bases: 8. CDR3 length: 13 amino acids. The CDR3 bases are TGTGCCACTACGCAGGGGGCTTCCACTGAAGCTTTCTTT. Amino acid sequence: CATTQGASTEAFF.

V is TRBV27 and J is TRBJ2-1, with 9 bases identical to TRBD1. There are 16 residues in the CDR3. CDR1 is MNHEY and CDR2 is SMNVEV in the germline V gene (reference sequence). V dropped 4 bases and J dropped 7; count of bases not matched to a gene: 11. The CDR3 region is CASSSRPDRGGNEQFF. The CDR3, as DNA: TGTGCCAGCAGTTCAAGGCCCGACAGGGGGGGAAATGAGCAGTTCTTC.

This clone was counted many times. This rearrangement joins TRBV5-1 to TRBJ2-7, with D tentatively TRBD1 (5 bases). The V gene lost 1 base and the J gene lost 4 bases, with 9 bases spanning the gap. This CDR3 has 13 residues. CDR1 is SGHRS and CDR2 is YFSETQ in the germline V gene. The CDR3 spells CASSLSAGYEQYF. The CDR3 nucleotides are TGCGCCAGCAGCTTGTCGGCAGGGTACGAGCAGTACTTC.

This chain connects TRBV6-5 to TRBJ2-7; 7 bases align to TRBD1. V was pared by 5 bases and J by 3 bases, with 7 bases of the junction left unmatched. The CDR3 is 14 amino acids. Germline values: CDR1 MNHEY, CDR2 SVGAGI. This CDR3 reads CASSNGQANYEQYF. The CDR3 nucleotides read TGTGCCAGCAGTAACGGACAGGCGAACTACGAGCAGTACTTC.

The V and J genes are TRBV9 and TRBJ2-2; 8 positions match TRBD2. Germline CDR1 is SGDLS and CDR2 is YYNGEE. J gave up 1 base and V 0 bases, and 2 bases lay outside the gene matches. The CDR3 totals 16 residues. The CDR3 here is CASSVGSGGNTGELFF. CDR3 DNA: TGTGCCAGCAGCGTAGGGAGCGGGGGGAACACCGGGGAGCTGTTTTTT.

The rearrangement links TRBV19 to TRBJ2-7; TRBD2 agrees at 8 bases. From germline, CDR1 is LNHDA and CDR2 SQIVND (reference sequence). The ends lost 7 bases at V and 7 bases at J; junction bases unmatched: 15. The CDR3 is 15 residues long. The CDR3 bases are TGTGCCAGTAAGGATAGCGGGACGTCCCCCTTGGAGCAGTACTTC. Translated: CASKDSGTSPLEQYF.

CDR3 sequence reads: CASSHGLPDTGELFF. CDR3 DNA: TGTGCCAGCAGCCACGGACTACCGGATACCGGGGAGCTGTTTTTT. The chain uses TRBV5-4 and TRBJ2-2; a possible D gene is TRBD2 (6 bases). The CDR3 loop spans 15 amino acids. The germline V gene has CDR1 SGHNT and CDR2 YYREEE (reference sequence). V shed 4 bases and J shed 5 bases, with 15 bases lying between them. The whole variable domain, remainder taken from reference TRBV5-4 and TRBJ2-2, is ETGVTQSPTHLIKTRGQQVTLRCSSQSGHNTVSWYQQALGQGPQFIFQYYREEENGRGNFPPRFSGLQFPNYSSELNVNALELDDSALYLCASSHGLPDTGELFFGEGSRLTVL.

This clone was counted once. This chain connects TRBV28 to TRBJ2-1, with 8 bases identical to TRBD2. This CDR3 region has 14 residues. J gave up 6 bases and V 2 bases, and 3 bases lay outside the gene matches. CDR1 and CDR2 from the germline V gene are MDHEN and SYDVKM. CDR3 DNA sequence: TGTGCCAGCAGTTTAAGTCTAGCGGGCAATGAGCAGTTCTTC. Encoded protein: CASSLSLAGNEQFF.

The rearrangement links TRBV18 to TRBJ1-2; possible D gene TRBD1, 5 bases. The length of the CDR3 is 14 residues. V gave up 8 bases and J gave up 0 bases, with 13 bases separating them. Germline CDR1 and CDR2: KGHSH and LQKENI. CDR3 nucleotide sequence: TGTGCCAGCACCCCGGGGGGATCTAACTATGGCTACACCTTC. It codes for CASTPGGSNYGYTF.

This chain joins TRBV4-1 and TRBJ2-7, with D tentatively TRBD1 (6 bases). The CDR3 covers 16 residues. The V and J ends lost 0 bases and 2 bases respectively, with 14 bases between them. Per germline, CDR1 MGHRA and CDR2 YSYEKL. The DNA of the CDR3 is TGCGCCAGCAGCCAAGATGAAATCAGGGGCGCCTACGAGCAGTACTTC. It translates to CASSQDEIRGAYEQYF.

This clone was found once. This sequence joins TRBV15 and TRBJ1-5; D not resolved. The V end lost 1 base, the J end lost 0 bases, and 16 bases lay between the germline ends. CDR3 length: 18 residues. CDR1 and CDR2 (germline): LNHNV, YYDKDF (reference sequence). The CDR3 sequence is CATSRGRRRVYSNQPQHF. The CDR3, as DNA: TGTGCCACCAGCAGAGGTAGAAGAAGAGTATATAGCAATCAGCCCCAGCATTTT.

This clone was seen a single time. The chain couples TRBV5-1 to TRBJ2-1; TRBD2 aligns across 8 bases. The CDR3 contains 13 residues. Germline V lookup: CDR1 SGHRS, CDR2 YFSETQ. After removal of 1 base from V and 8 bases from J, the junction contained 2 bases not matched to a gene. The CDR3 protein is CASSLTSGYEQFF. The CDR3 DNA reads TGCGCCAGCAGCTTGACTAGCGGCTATGAGCAGTTCTTC.

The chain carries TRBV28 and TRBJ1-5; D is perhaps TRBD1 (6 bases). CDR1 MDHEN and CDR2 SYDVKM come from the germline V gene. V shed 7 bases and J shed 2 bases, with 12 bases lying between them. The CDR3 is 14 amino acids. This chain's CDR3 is CASTPGQRNQPQHF. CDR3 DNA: TGTGCCAGCACCCCGGGACAACGCAATCAGCCCCAGCATTTT.